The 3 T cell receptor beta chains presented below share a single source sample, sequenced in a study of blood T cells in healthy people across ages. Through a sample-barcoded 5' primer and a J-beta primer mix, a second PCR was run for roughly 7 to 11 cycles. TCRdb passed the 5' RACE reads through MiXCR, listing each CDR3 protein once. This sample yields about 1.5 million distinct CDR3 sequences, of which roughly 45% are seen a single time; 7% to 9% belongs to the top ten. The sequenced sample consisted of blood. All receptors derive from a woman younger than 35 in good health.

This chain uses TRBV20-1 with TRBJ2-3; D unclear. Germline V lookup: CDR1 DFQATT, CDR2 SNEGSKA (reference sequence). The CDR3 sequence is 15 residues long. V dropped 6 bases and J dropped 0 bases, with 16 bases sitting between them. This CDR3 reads CSAHLTDTSTDTQYF. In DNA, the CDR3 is TGCAGTGCCCACTTAACGGATACTAGCACAGATACGCAGTATTTT.

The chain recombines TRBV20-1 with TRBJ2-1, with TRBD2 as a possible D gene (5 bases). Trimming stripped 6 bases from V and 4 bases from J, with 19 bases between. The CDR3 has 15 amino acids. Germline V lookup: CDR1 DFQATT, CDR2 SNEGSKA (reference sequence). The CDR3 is CSASGSGLHYNEQFF. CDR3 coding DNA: TGCAGTGCAAGCGGATCAGGACTCCATTACAATGAGCAGTTCTTC.

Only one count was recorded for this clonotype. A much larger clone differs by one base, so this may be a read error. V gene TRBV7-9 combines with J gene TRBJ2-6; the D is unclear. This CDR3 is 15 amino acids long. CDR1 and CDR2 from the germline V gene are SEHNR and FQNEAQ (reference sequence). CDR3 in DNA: TGTGTCAGCAGCACAGATGATTCTGGGGCCAACGTCCTGACTTTC. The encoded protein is CVSSTDDSGANVLTF.